These 32 T cell receptor beta chains were sequenced from one sample in a study of CD8 T cells in Susac syndrome. With random hexamers, 0.5 to 1 ug RNA was reverse transcribed. TCRdb used MiXCR to reprocess the immunoSEQ multiplex PCR reads, holding one entry per CDR3 protein. The repertoire includes about 250,000 distinct CDR3 sequences, just over 90% of them detected once, and roughly 0.072% sits in the top ten. The sequenced sample was CD4+ T cells from PBMCs. The receptors come from a human donor with multiple sclerosis.

This clonotype was picked up one time. The CDR3 sequence is CSARDLGGGHTEAFF. CDR3 DNA sequence: TGCAGTGCTAGAGATTTAGGAGGGGGGCACACTGAAGCTTTCTTT. The chain uses TRBV20-1 and TRBJ1-1; possibly TRBD1 for D (6 bases). This CDR3 is 15 amino acids long. The ends were cut back, 0 bases at V and 3 bases at J, with 14 bases in the middle. Germline CDR1 DFQATT, CDR2 SNEGSKA (reference sequence).

This clonotype has just one count. This sequence joins TRBV7-2 and TRBJ2-3; maybe TRBD2 (5 bases). Germline CDR1 is SGHTA and CDR2 is FQGNSA. Trimming pared 4 bases from V and 1 base from J, leaving 15 bases between. The CDR3 runs to 16 residues. CDR3 nucleotide sequence: TGTGCCAGCAGCTCCAACCTAGAGGGAGGCACAGATACGCAGTATTTT. It is translated as CASSSNLEGGTDTQYF. Looking up the rest from reference TRBV7-2 and TRBJ2-3 gives the full variable domain: GAGVSQSPSNKVTEKGKDVELRCDPISGHTALYWYRQSLGQGLEFLIYFQGNSAPDKSGLPSDRFSAERTGGSVSTLTIQRTQQEDSAVYLCASSSNLEGGTDTQYFGPGTRLTVL.

The chain combines TRBV12-3 or TRBV12-4 with TRBJ2-7; tentative D call: TRBD1 (6 bases). Trimming took off 7 bases at V and 7 bases at J, with 14 bases between the two ends. The CDR3 loop spans 12 amino acids. CDR3 protein: CASTSRGPEQYF. CDR3 bases: TGTGCCAGCACCTCCAGGGGTCCTGAGCAGTACTTC.

CDR3 protein: CASSPDRASYEQYF. CDR3 nucleotide sequence: TGTGCCAGCAGCCCAGACAGGGCCTCCTACGAGCAGTACTTC. J is TRBJ2-7 and V is TRBV11-2, with 7 bases lining up with TRBD1. The CDR3 sequence is 14 residues long. The ends lost 5 bases at V and 0 bases at J; junction bases unmatched: 4. Per germline, CDR1 SGHAT and CDR2 FQNNGV.

V is TRBV7-6 and J is TRBJ2-6, with D possibly being TRBD1 (5 bases). Trimming shortened V by 2 bases and J by 4 bases, and 15 bases separated the two germline ends. The CDR3 loop spans 17 amino acids. Per the germline V gene, CDR1 is SGHVS and CDR2 is FNYEAQ. In DNA form, the CDR3 reads TGTGCCAGCAGCTTATCGCCCCAGGGATCCGGGGCCAACGTCCTGACTTTC. This sequence encodes CASSLSPQGSGANVLTF.

V is TRBV20-1 and J is TRBJ2-1, with 10 bases lining up with TRBD2. This CDR3 contains 15 residues. After removal of 2 bases from V and 2 bases from J, the junction contained 3 bases not matched to a gene. CDR1 is DFQATT, CDR2 SNEGSKA, per germline (reference sequence). The CDR3 bases are TGCAGTGCTAGACCCACTAGCGGGGCCTACAATGAGCAGTTCTTC. Translating gives CSARPTSGAYNEQFF.

The chain couples TRBV7-9 to TRBJ2-1; D is unresolved. The CDR3 contains 11 residues. CDR1 SEHNR and CDR2 FQNEAQ come from the germline V gene (reference sequence). V lost 5 bases to trimming and J lost 7 bases, with 6 bases between them. CDR3 region: CASSPINEQFF. The CDR3 DNA is TGTGCCAGCAGCCCCATAAATGAGCAGTTCTTC.

Only one count was recorded for this clonotype. The rearrangement uses TRBV3-1 and TRBJ2-2, with TRBD2 as a possible D gene (5 bases). The CDR3 is 15 amino acids. The germline gives CDR1 LGHDT, CDR2 YNNKEL (reference sequence). V lost 0 bases, J lost 9 bases, and 14 bases lay in between. The CDR3 DNA sequence: TGTGCCAGCAGCCAAGATCGGGGTGTCCACCGGGAGCTGTTTTTT. Protein sequence: CASSQDRGVHRELFF.

V usage is TRBV19 and J usage is TRBJ1-3; D remains ambiguous. V was clipped by 3 bases and J by 0 bases, with 9 bases between them. CDR3 size: 15 residues. Germline V gene lookup returns CDR1 LNHDA and CDR2 SQIVND (reference sequence). The CDR3 here is CASSMNGHSGNTIYF. CDR3 nucleotides: TGTGCCAGTAGTATGAACGGGCACTCTGGAAACACCATATATTTT.

This chain uses TRBV10-3 with TRBJ2-5; D ambiguous. V was shortened by 0 bases and J by 2 bases, with 10 bases between the two germline ends. The germline gives CDR1 ENHRY, CDR2 SYGVKD. The CDR3 is 15 residues long. This CDR3 reads CAISESSESQETQYF. The CDR3 DNA reads TGTGCCATCAGTGAGTCGTCAGAATCTCAAGAGACCCAGTACTTC.

This sequence joins TRBV28 and TRBJ1-5, with D possibly matching TRBD1 (5 bases). V was pared by 4 bases and J by 5 bases, with 12 bases between. CDR1 and CDR2 from the germline V gene are MDHEN and SYDVKM. The CDR3 runs 14 residues. In nucleotides, the CDR3 is TGTGCCAGCAGTTCACAATCCAGGGATCAGCCCCAGCATTTT. This gives the protein CASSSQSRDQPQHF.

This chain links TRBV13 with TRBJ1-4; D perhaps matches TRBD1 (6 bases). The CDR3 runs 16 residues. Trimming cost V 5 bases and J 3 bases, with 16 bases left between them. Germline CDR1 reads PRHDT; CDR2 reads FYEKMQ (reference sequence). This CDR3 is CASSRRGARSNEKLFF. The CDR3, as DNA: TGTGCCAGCAGCCGGCGGGGGGCGCGGTCTAATGAAAAACTGTTTTTT. Full variable domain (missing parts from reference TRBV13 and TRBJ1-4): AAGVIQSPRHLIKEKRETATLKCYPIPRHDTVYWYQQGPGQDPQFLISFYEKMQSDKGSIPDRFSAQQFSDYHSELNMSSLELGDSALYFCASSRRGARSNEKLFFGSGTQLSVL.

This clonotype was detected once. J is TRBJ2-5 and V is TRBV6-1; 10 bases line up with TRBD2. Unmatched junction bases numbered 12, after V lost 6 bases and J lost 5 bases. The germline CDR1 and CDR2 sequences are MNHNS and SASEGT. This CDR3 is built from 16 residues. This CDR3 is CASSPSGGVEGETQYF. The CDR3 DNA reads TGTGCCAGCAGCCCAAGCGGGGGGGTAGAAGGGGAGACCCAGTACTTC.

The chain combines TRBV19 with TRBJ2-6, with D possibly TRBD2 on 6 matching bases. Trimming removed 9 bases at V and 0 bases at J, with 18 bases between. The CDR3 totals 17 residues. Per germline, CDR1 LNHDA and CDR2 SQIVND (reference sequence). CDR3 region: CASSAVGLSSGANVLTF. The CDR3 nucleotides read TGTGCCAGCTCCGCCGTCGGACTAAGCTCTGGGGCCAACGTCCTGACTTTC.

V is TRBV20-1 and J is TRBJ2-3; D tentatively fits TRBD1 or TRBD2 (6 bases each). CDR3 length: 18 residues. CDR1 DFQATT and CDR2 SNEGSKA come from the germline V gene (reference sequence). V was pared by 3 bases and J by 0 bases, with 22 bases between. CDR3 bases: TGCAGTGCTAGGATCCTTCACTTGGGGGGCGCGAGCACAGATACGCAGTATTTT. This translates into CSARILHLGGASTDTQYF.

The chain recombines TRBV11-2 with TRBJ2-5; maybe TRBD2 (5 bases). V lost 2 bases to trimming and J lost 2 bases, with 9 bases between them. This CDR3 region has 14 residues. Germline V gene data show CDR1 as SGHAT and CDR2 as FQNNGV. CDR3 in amino acids: CASSLLRTQETQYF. The CDR3 bases are TGTGCCAGCAGCTTATTAAGGACTCAAGAGACCCAGTACTTC.

The chain carries TRBV30 and TRBJ1-2; D is ambiguous. V dropped 1 base and J dropped 2 bases, with 14 bases sitting between them. Germline V lookup: CDR1 GTSNPN, CDR2 SVGIG (reference sequence). CDR3 length equals 15 residues. CDR3 in amino acids: CAWSGGGRRNYGYTF. Written as DNA, the CDR3 is TGTGCCTGGAGTGGTGGAGGCAGGCGAAACTATGGCTACACCTTC.

V is TRBV28 and J is TRBJ2-3; no reliable D call. The CDR3 has 16 amino acids. Germline loops: CDR1 MDHEN, CDR2 SYDVKM. V was cut by 0 bases and J by 0 bases, with 10 bases left in between. Here the CDR3 reads CASSLWASPSTDTQYF. As DNA, the CDR3 is TGTGCCAGCAGTTTATGGGCCAGCCCTAGCACAGATACGCAGTATTTT. The full variable domain, its missing parts supplied by reference TRBV28 and TRBJ2-3, is DVKVTQSSRYLVKRTGEKVFLECVQDMDHENMFWYRQDPGLGLRLIYFSYDVKMKEKGDIPEGYSVSREKKERFSLILESASTNQTSMYLCASSLWASPSTDTQYFGPGTRLTVL.

The V call is TRBV5-1, the J call TRBJ2-1, with D maybe TRBD1 (5 bases). Germline V gene sequence: CDR1 SGHRS, CDR2 YFSETQ. The ends were cut back, 4 bases at V and 9 bases at J, with 14 bases in the middle. The CDR3 totals 13 residues. CDR3 sequence: CASSPDSLGEQFF. CDR3 nucleotides: TGCGCCAGCAGCCCCGACAGTTTAGGTGAGCAGTTCTTC.

This chain uses TRBV5-1 with TRBJ1-5; D is uncertain. V lost 4 bases and J 2 bases, leaving 13 bases between the germline ends. Germline CDR1 is SGHRS and CDR2 is YFSETQ. The CDR3 is 15 amino acids. For the CDR3, the DNA is TGCGCCAGCAGCCCGGGGTCTGTGGGCAATCAGCCCCAGCATTTT. Its protein is CASSPGSVGNQPQHF.

The chain is built from TRBV3-1 and TRBJ1-2; 8 bases are shared with TRBD1. The germline gives CDR1 LGHDT, CDR2 YNNKEL (reference sequence). The CDR3 consists of 15 residues. V shed 3 bases, J shed 2 bases, and the junction held 5 bases outside the gene matches. The CDR3 spells CASSHADRANYGYTF. The CDR3 DNA is TGTGCCAGCAGCCATGCGGACAGGGCGAACTATGGCTACACCTTC.

About this clonotype: An end of the junction does not agree with germline; a read error may underlie this. This chain links TRBV7-2 with TRBJ1-4; TRBD1 aligns across 7 bases. The CDR3 runs 15 residues. In germline, CDR1 is SGHTA, CDR2 FQGNSA. The CDR3 DNA sequence: TGTGCCATCAGCCAACGGACAGGAGCTAATGAAAAACTGTTTTTT. Translating it yields CAISQRTGANEKLFF.

The rearrangement links TRBV10-3 to TRBJ2-7, with TRBD1 as a possible D gene (6 bases). The germline CDR1 and CDR2 sequences are ENHRY and SYGVKD. The CDR3 contains 12 residues. Trimming left V 5 bases short and J 4 bases short, with 9 bases between. The CDR3 sequence: CAISRDIYEQYF. The CDR3 DNA sequence: TGTGCCATCAGTCGGGACATATACGAGCAGTACTTC.

The chain uses TRBV30 and TRBJ1-1, with 9 positions matching TRBD1. The CDR3 loop spans 17 amino acids. Germline CDR1 reads GTSNPN; CDR2 reads SVGIG (reference sequence). The ends lost 2 bases at V and 1 base at J; junction bases unmatched: 11. The CDR3 DNA follows: TGTGCCTGGAGTTTTAACAGGGGGCGCAGGACGAACACTGAAGCTTTCTTT. As protein: CAWSFNRGRRTNTEAFF. The variable domain in full, with the rest retrieved from reference TRBV30 and TRBJ1-1, is SQTIHQWPATLVQPVGSPLSLECTVEGTSNPNLYWYRQAAGRGLQLLFYSVGIGQISSEVPQNLSASRPQDRQFILSSKKLLLSDSGFYLCAWSFNRGRRTNTEAFFGQGTRLTVV.

This chain links TRBV9 with TRBJ2-2; D is perhaps TRBD1 or TRBD2 (5 bases each). This CDR3 comprises 16 residues. V was clipped by 0 bases and J by 3 bases, with 12 bases between them. Germline V gene sequence: CDR1 SGDLS, CDR2 YYNGEE. CDR3 sequence: CASSVGGEADTGELFF. The CDR3 DNA follows: TGTGCCAGCAGCGTAGGAGGGGAAGCGGACACCGGGGAGCTGTTTTTT.

The gene calls are TRBV30 and TRBJ1-1; the match to TRBD1 covers 8 bases. Trimming at V came to 3 bases and at J to 1 base, leaving 7 bases not matched to a gene. The CDR3 is made up of 15 amino acids. Per germline, CDR1 GTSNPN and CDR2 SVGIG (reference sequence). CDR3 nucleotides: TGTGCCTGGAGGTCCGGGACAGGCCGGAACACTGAAGCTTTCTTT. The encoded protein is CAWRSGTGRNTEAFF.

J is TRBJ2-5 and V is TRBV12-3 or TRBV12-4; 8 bases agree with TRBD1. The CDR3 extends over 16 amino acids. Unmatched junction bases numbered 9, after V lost 4 bases and J lost 2 bases. Here the CDR3 reads CASSSSWTGTQETQYF. The CDR3 DNA sequence: TGTGCCAGCAGTTCCTCGTGGACAGGGACACAAGAGACCCAGTACTTC.

This clonotype was detected only a few times. The chain links TRBV9 to TRBJ1-2; 10 bases agree with TRBD1. V lost 4 bases to trimming and J lost 3 bases; unmatched junction nucleotides: 6. Germline V gene lookup returns CDR1 SGDLS and CDR2 YYNGEE. The CDR3 totals 15 residues. CDR3 protein: CASSPRQGADYGYTF. CDR3 DNA: TGTGCCAGCAGCCCCCGACAGGGGGCTGACTATGGCTACACCTTC.

This clonotype was seen just once. The chain carries TRBV20-1 and TRBJ2-3; 8 bases are shared with TRBD2. J lost 8 bases, V lost 0 bases, and 10 bases had no gene match. CDR1 is DFQATT, CDR2 SNEGSKA, per germline (reference sequence). This CDR3 has 15 residues. The CDR3 region is CSARDPRGGHGTQYF. CDR3 coding DNA: TGCAGTGCTAGAGATCCCCGGGGGGGGCATGGTACGCAGTATTTT.

The rearrangement joins TRBV3-1 to TRBJ2-3; the D is unclear. V lost 5 bases to trimming and J lost 3 bases, with 15 bases between them. The CDR3 is 15 amino acids. Germline assignment: CDR1 LGHDT and CDR2 YNNKEL (reference sequence). CDR3: CASSAGPQVTDTQYF. Here the CDR3 DNA reads TGTGCCAGCAGCGCTGGCCCCCAGGTGACAGATACGCAGTATTTT.

CDR3 amino acids: CSAPPGVETQYF. For the CDR3, the DNA is TGCAGTGCTCCCCCAGGGGTTGAGACCCAGTACTTC. This rearrangement joins TRBV20-1 to TRBJ2-5, with a weak D call TRBD1 (6 bases). There are 12 residues in the CDR3. V was shortened by 5 bases and J by 5 bases, with 12 bases between the two germline ends. In germline, CDR1 is DFQATT, CDR2 SNEGSKA (reference sequence).

This clonotype was recorded a few times. The chain is built from TRBV29-1 and TRBJ2-7; the D call may be TRBD1 or TRBD2 (6 bases each). CDR3 length: 14 amino acids. In germline, CDR1 is SQVTM, CDR2 ANQGSEA. Deletions cut 6 bases from V and 3 bases from J, with 18 bases between. The CDR3 nucleotides read TGCAGCGTCGTACTAGGGGGGCAGGGCTACGAGCAGTACTTC. This codes for CSVVLGGQGYEQYF.